These 25 T cell receptor beta chains share one sample of origin, sequenced in a study of T cell responses to AZD1222 COVID-19 vaccine. The method was immunoSEQ multiplex PCR; TCRdb's version includes in-frame clones alone and lacks a portion of them. The repertoire includes 120,000 to 150,000 clones, about 91% of them detected once, and over 13% sits in the top ten. Sample: peripheral blood, taken on day 0 of AZD1222 vaccination. The receptor set was obtained from an adult in good health.

The J gene is TRBJ2-3, the V gene TRBV9; D gene unclear. The V gene's germline CDR1 is SGDLS and CDR2 YYNGEE. CDR3 length equals 13 residues. Trimming left V 7 bases short and J 4 bases short, with 13 bases between. DNA of the CDR3: TGTGCCAGCGGCTCTAGTGGCGCAGATACGCAGTATTTT. As protein: CASGSSGADTQYF. The full variable domain, rest sourced from reference TRBV9 and TRBJ2-3, is DSGVTQTPKHLITATGQRVTLRCSPRSGDLSVYWYQQSLDQGLQFLIQYYNGEERAKGNILERFSAQQFPDLHSELNLSSLELGDSALYFCASGSSGADTQYFGPGTRLTVL.

The rearrangement uses TRBV27 and TRBJ1-1; D uncertain. The germline V gene has CDR1 MNHEY and CDR2 SMNVEV (reference sequence). The CDR3 covers 13 residues. With 6 bases removed from V and 1 base from J, the gap between germline ends came to 9 bases. CDR3 bases: TGTGCCAGCAGGGAACAGAGGAACACTGAAGCTTTCTTT. The encoded protein is CASREQRNTEAFF.

To note about this clone: In the same sample, other DNA sequences code for this CDR3. V and J are TRBV19 and TRBJ1-1; possible D gene TRBD1, 6 bases. Trimming took off 3 bases at V and 0 bases at J, with 8 bases between the two ends. From germline, CDR1 is LNHDA and CDR2 SQIVND (reference sequence). The CDR3 is 14 amino acids. The CDR3 sequence: CASSIGQLNTEAFF. CDR3 in DNA: TGTGCCAGTAGTATTGGACAGCTGAACACTGAAGCTTTCTTT.

The rearrangement links TRBV9 to TRBJ2-7; D is unclear. V lost 3 bases and J 6 bases, leaving 13 bases between the germline ends. Germline V gene lookup returns CDR1 SGDLS and CDR2 YYNGEE. This CDR3 has 13 residues. CDR3: CASSAWASGEQYF. Here the CDR3 DNA reads TGTGCCAGCAGCGCTTGGGCATCTGGCGAGCAGTACTTC.

V is TRBV19 and J is TRBJ2-7; D not certain. The CDR3 consists of 14 residues. Looked up from germline, CDR1 is LNHDA and CDR2 is SQIVND (reference sequence). V gave up 6 bases and J gave up 2 bases, with 14 bases separating them. The CDR3 reads CASRKGPSAYEQYF. CDR3 nucleotides: TGTGCCAGTAGGAAGGGCCCGTCAGCCTACGAGCAGTACTTC.

This chain joins TRBV5-1 and TRBJ2-2; 13 positions agree with TRBD2. CDR3 length: 17 residues. V dropped 4 bases and J dropped 5; count of bases not matched to a gene: 8. The V gene's germline CDR1 is SGHRS and CDR2 YFSETQ. CDR3 DNA: TGCGCCAGCAGCCTGACTAGCGGGGGGACAAAGACCGGGGAGCTGTTTTTT. Translating it yields CASSLTSGGTKTGELFF.

The CDR3 DNA is TGTGCCAGCAGTGAAGCGGGGGCGTCCGGGGAGCTGTTTTTT. Encoded protein: CASSEAGASGELFF. The chain employs TRBV6-1 and TRBJ2-2, with D tentatively TRBD1 (6 bases). V lost 0 bases to trimming and J lost 6 bases, with 8 bases between them. The CDR3 sequence is 14 residues long. Germline V gene lookup returns CDR1 MNHNS and CDR2 SASEGT.

The chain employs TRBV28 and TRBJ1-1; D is perhaps TRBD1 (5 bases). The germline CDR1 and CDR2 sequences are MDHEN and SYDVKM. Trimming stripped 2 bases from V and 4 bases from J, with 14 bases between. The length of the CDR3 is 15 residues. The DNA for the CDR3 is TGTGCCAGCAGTTTAGGGGGGGGACTCAGCACTGAAGCTTTCTTT. Translating gives CASSLGGGLSTEAFF.

This clone occurred once. This chain links TRBV6-5 with TRBJ2-7, with D perhaps TRBD2 (6 bases). The CDR3 has 15 amino acids. The germline V gene encodes CDR1 MNHEY and CDR2 SVGAGI. Deletions cut 6 bases from V and 2 bases from J, with 17 bases between. The CDR3 nucleotides are TGTGCCAGCAGACCTTATCCGTCGGGGGCCTACGAGCAGTACTTC. Protein sequence: CASRPYPSGAYEQYF.

The rearrangement joins TRBV7-3 to TRBJ2-7; TRBD1 agrees at 7 bases. The CDR3 length is 16 residues. Germline CDR1 and CDR2: SGHTA and FQGTGA. The V segment lost 4 bases and the J segment 3 bases; nucleotides outside the gene matches: 12. The CDR3 DNA reads as TGTGCCAGCAGCTCCCTCGAAGCCGGGACAGACTACGAGCAGTACTTC. Encoded protein: CASSSLEAGTDYEQYF.

This rearrangement joins TRBV7-9 to TRBJ2-5; perhaps TRBD2 as D (6 bases). This CDR3 has 15 amino acids. V dropped 0 bases and J dropped 1 base, with 9 bases sitting between them. Germline CDR1 is SEHNR and CDR2 is FQNEAQ (reference sequence). CDR3 coding DNA: TGTGCCAGCAGCTTAGCGCCCGGGGGCCAAGAGACCCAGTACTTC. Its protein is CASSLAPGGQETQYF.

The V and J genes are TRBV4-2 and TRBJ2-6, with 9 bases matching TRBD2. CDR3 size: 19 residues. Trimming cost V 4 bases and J 2 bases; bases outside gene matches: 12. The germline V gene has CDR1 LGHNA and CDR2 YNFKEQ. CDR3 sequence reads: CASSPHFPSGAPGANVLTF. CDR3 nucleotides: TGTGCCAGCAGCCCTCATTTCCCTAGCGGGGCCCCTGGGGCCAACGTCCTGACTTTC.

V and J are TRBV5-5 and TRBJ2-4, with TRBD2 matching over 14 bases. The CDR3 consists of 17 residues. The J segment lost 6 bases and the V segment lost 3 bases, leaving 8 bases of the junction unmatched. Germline-derived CDR1 and CDR2 are SGHKS and YYEKEE (reference sequence). For the CDR3, the DNA is TGTGCCAGCAGCTCACCTTCCGGGACTAGCGGGGGAAACATTCAGTACTTC. Residues: CASSSPSGTSGGNIQYF. The full variable domain, in which reference TRBV5-5 and TRBJ2-4 provide the parts outside the CDR3, is DAGVTQSPTHLIKTRGQQVTLRCSPISGHKSVSWYQQVLGQGPQFIFQYYEKEERGRGNFPDRFSARQFPNYSSELNVNALLLGDSALYLCASSSPSGTSGGNIQYFGAGTRLSVL.

The chain has TRBV9 and TRBJ2-7; D gene unclear. The CDR3 extends over 8 amino acids. Per the germline V gene, CDR1 is SGDLS and CDR2 is YYNGEE. V lost 7 bases and J lost 4, with 0 bases in between. The CDR3 is CASYEQYF. The CDR3 nucleotides are TGTGCCAGCTACGAGCAGTACTTC.

The chain carries TRBV7-3 and TRBJ1-3; D possibly corresponds to TRBD1 (5 bases). The CDR3 loop spans 15 amino acids. Trimming took off 0 bases at V and 2 bases at J, with 8 bases between the two ends. Germline-derived CDR1 and CDR2 are SGHTA and FQGTGA. CDR3 DNA: TGTGCCAGCAGCTTAACGCGGGGGGCTGGAAACACCATATATTTT. Translating it yields CASSLTRGAGNTIYF.

The chain joins TRBV20-1 to TRBJ1-2; D is possibly TRBD1 (5 bases). This CDR3 has 14 amino acids. V was trimmed by 3 bases and J by 0 bases, leaving 11 bases between them. Per the germline V gene, CDR1 is DFQATT and CDR2 is SNEGSKA (reference sequence). In DNA, the CDR3 is TGCAGTGCTAGTCAAGACAGCACTAACTATGGCTACACCTTC. Residues: CSASQDSTNYGYTF.

V usage is TRBV30 and J usage is TRBJ1-2; unclear D gene. V lost 3 bases and J 8 bases, leaving 16 bases between the germline ends. Germline loops: CDR1 GTSNPN, CDR2 SVGIG (reference sequence). The CDR3 sequence is 13 residues long. The chain's CDR3 is CAWRIRVTTGYTF. The DNA for the CDR3 is TGTGCCTGGAGAATTCGGGTGACAACCGGCTACACCTTC.

The V and J genes are TRBV30 and TRBJ2-7, with 11 bases aligning to TRBD2. This CDR3 has 14 amino acids. The germline gives CDR1 GTSNPN, CDR2 SVGIG (reference sequence). V gave up 0 bases and J gave up 2 bases; unmatched junction bases: 0. CDR3 sequence reads: CAWSVSGGAYEQYF. In DNA form, the CDR3 reads TGTGCCTGGAGTGTTAGCGGGGGGGCCTACGAGCAGTACTTC.

CDR3 DNA sequence: TGTGCCAGCAGCACGGACGGGACACAACTCAAGACGGGTAATTCACCCCTCCACTTT. It specifies CASSTDGTQLKTGNSPLHF. J is TRBJ1-6 and V is TRBV21-1; TRBD1 is taken as the D call from the table, unchecked against the DNA. TRBV21-1 is a pseudogene segment. This CDR3 is 19 amino acids long.

The chain couples TRBV30 to TRBJ2-7; D is uncertain. Germline CDR1 and CDR2: GTSNPN and SVGIG (reference sequence). V was trimmed by 3 bases and J by 5 bases, leaving 20 bases between them. CDR3 size: 15 residues. CDR3 loop: CAWRPGSSPPNEQYF. The CDR3 DNA reads TGTGCCTGGAGACCGGGTTCAAGCCCCCCCAACGAGCAGTACTTC.

The chain uses TRBV5-1 and TRBJ1-5, with D maybe TRBD1 (6 bases). Trimming removed 4 bases at V and 3 bases at J, with 14 bases between. CDR1 is SGHRS and CDR2 is YFSETQ in the germline V gene. The CDR3 length is 15 residues. In nucleotides, the CDR3 is TGCGCCAGCAGCGCAGTCGGGGGACACAATCAGCCCCAGCATTTT. Amino acids: CASSAVGGHNQPQHF.

The chain is built from TRBV7-8 and TRBJ1-3, with D possibly being TRBD1 (6 bases). V was clipped by 5 bases and J by 0 bases, with 23 bases between them. CDR1 and CDR2 from the germline V gene are SGHVS and FQNEAQ. This CDR3 contains 19 residues. CDR3 bases: TGTGCCAGCAGCCGGGACGCCCAAAGGGGGTCCAGCTCTGGAAACACCATATATTTT. As protein: CASSRDAQRGSSSGNTIYF.

The gene calls are TRBV27 and TRBJ2-7; the D gene is possibly TRBD1 (6 bases). Looked up from germline, CDR1 is MNHEY and CDR2 is SMNVEV (reference sequence). V was shortened by 6 bases and J by 8 bases, with 14 bases between the two germline ends. This CDR3 region has 12 residues. The CDR3 nucleotides are TGTGCCAGCAGGAGACAGGACGCAAAGCAGTACTTC. It translates to CASRRQDAKQYF.

This chain links TRBV27 with TRBJ1-2; D is possibly TRBD1 (5 bases). The germline V gene encodes CDR1 MNHEY and CDR2 SMNVEV (reference sequence). The CDR3 consists of 16 residues. V shed 5 bases and J shed 0 bases, with 16 bases lying between them. In DNA, the CDR3 is TGTGCCAGCAGTGCCCAGGCAACGGGGCCTAACTATGGCTACACCTTC. Its translation is CASSAQATGPNYGYTF.

V is TRBV4-2 and J is TRBJ1-1, with D perhaps matching TRBD1 (5 bases). Trimming cost V 0 bases and J 6 bases, with 8 bases left between them. The CDR3 loop spans 13 amino acids. Germline V gene lookup returns CDR1 LGHNA and CDR2 YNFKEQ. The CDR3 loop is CASSQERGPEAFF. The CDR3 coding sequence is TGTGCCAGCAGCCAAGAAAGGGGTCCTGAAGCTTTCTTT.